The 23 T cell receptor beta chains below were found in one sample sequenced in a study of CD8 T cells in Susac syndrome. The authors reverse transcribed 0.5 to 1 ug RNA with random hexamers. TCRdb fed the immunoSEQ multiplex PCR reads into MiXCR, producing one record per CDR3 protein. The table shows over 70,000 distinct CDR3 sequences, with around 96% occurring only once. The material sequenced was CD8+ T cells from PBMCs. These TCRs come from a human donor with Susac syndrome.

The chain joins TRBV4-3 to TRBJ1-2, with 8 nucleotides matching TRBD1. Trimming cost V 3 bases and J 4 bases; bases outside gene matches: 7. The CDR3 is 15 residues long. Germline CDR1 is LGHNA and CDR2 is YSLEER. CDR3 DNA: TGCGCCAGCAGCCACGGACAGGGAACTCTCTATGGCTACACCTTC. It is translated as CASSHGQGTLYGYTF.

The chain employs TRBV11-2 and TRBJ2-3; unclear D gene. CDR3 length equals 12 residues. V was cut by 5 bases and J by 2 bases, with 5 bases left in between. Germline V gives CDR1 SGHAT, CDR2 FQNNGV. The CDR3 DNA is TGTGCCAGCAGCGAGGTCACAGATACGCAGTATTTT. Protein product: CASSEVTDTQYF.

CDR3 loop: CSALKDGGSYNEQFF. The CDR3 nucleotides are TGCAGTGCTCTAAAGGACGGGGGCTCCTACAATGAGCAGTTCTTC. V is TRBV20-1 and J is TRBJ2-1, with TRBD2 as a possible D gene (6 bases). Trimming pared 5 bases from V and 0 bases from J, leaving 14 bases between. The CDR3 is 15 amino acids. The germline V gene has CDR1 DFQATT and CDR2 SNEGSKA (reference sequence).

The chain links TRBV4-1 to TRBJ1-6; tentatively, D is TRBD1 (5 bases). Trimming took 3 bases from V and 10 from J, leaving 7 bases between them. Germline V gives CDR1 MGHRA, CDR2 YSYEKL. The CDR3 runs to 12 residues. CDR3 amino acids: CASSQNRSPLHF. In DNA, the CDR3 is TGCGCCAGCAGCCAGAACAGGTCACCCCTCCACTTT.

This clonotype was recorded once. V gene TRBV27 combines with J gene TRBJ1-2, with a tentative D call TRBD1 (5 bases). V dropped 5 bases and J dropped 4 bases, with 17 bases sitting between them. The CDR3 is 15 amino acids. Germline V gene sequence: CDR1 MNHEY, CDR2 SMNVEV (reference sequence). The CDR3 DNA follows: TGTGCCAGCAGTATCAGCCCCCCAGGGTTCTATGGCTACACCTTC. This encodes CASSISPPGFYGYTF.

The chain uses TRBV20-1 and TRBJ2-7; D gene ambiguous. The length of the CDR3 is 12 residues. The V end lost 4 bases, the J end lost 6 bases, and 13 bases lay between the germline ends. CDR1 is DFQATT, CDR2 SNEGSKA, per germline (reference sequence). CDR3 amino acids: CSAKPTPAEQYF. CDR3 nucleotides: TGCAGTGCTAAGCCTACCCCGGCCGAGCAGTACTTC.

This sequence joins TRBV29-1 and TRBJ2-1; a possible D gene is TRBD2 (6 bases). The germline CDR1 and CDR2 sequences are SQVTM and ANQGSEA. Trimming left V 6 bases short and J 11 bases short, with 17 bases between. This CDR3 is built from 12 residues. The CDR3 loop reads CSVKSGVTQQFF. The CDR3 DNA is TGCAGCGTGAAATCGGGGGTCACACAGCAGTTCTTC.

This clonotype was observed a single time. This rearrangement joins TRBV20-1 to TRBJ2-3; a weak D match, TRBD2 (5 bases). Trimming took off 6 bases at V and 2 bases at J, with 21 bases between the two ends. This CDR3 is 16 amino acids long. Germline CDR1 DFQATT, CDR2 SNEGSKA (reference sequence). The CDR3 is CSALSRTERDTDTQYF. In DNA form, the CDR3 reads TGCAGTGCCCTATCACGGACTGAAAGGGACACAGATACGCAGTATTTT.

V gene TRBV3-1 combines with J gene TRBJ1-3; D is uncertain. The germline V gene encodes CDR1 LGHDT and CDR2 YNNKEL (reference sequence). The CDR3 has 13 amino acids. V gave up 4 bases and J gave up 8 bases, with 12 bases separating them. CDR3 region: CASSPVTFHTIYF. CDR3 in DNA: TGTGCCAGCAGCCCAGTGACGTTCCACACCATATATTTT. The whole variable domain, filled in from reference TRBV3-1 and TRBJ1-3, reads DTAVSQTPKYLVTQMGNDKSIKCEQNLGHDTMYWYKQDSKKFLKIMFSYNNKELIINETVPNRFSPKSPDKAHLNLHINSLELGDSAVYFCASSPVTFHTIYFGEGSWLTVV.

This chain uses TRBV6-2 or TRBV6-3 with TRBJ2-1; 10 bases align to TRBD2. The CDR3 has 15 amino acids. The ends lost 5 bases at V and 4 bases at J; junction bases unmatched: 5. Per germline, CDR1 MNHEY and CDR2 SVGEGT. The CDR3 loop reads CASSGKRGGYNEQFF. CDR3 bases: TGTGCCAGCAGTGGAAAGCGGGGGGGTTACAATGAGCAGTTCTTC.

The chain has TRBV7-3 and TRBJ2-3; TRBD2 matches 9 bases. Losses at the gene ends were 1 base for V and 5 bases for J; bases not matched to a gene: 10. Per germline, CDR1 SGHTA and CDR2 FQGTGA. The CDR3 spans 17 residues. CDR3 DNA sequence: TGTGCCAGCAGCTTAAATGGCGGGGGGGAGCCGGGAGATACGCAGTATTTT. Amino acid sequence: CASSLNGGGEPGDTQYF. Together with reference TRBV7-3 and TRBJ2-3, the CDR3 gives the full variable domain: GAGVSQTPSNKVTEKGKYVELRCDPISGHTALYWYRQSLGQGPEFLIYFQGTGAADDSGLPNDRFFAVRPEGSVSTLKIQRTERGDSAVYLCASSLNGGGEPGDTQYFGPGTRLTVL.

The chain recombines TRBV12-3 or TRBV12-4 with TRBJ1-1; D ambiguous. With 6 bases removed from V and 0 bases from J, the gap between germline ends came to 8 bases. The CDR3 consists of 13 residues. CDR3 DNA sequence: TGTGCCAGCAGACCGGGGTTGAACACTGAAGCTTTCTTT. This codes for CASRPGLNTEAFF.

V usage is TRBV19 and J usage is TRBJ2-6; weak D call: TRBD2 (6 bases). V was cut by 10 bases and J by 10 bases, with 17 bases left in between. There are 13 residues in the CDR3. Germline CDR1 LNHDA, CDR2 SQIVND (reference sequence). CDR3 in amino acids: CATSLASENVLTF. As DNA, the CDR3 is TGTGCCACCTCTCTAGCGTCGGAGAACGTCCTGACTTTC. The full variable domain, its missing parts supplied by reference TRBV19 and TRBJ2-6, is DGGITQSPKYLFRKEGQNVTLSCEQNLNHDAMYWYRQDPGQGLRLIYYSQIVNDFQKGDIAEGYSVSREKKESFPLTVTSAQKNPTAFYLCATSLASENVLTFGAGSRLTVL.

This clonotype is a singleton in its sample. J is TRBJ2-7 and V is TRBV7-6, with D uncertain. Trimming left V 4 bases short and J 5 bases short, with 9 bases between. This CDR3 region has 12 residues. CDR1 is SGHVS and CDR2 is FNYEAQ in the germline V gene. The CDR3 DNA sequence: TGTGCCAGCAGCTCCCAGACGGACGAGCAGTACTTC. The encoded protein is CASSSQTDEQYF.

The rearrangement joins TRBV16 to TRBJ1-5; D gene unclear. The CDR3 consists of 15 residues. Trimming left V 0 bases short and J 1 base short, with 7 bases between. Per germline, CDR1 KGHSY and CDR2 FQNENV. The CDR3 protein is CASSQSAGSNQPQHF. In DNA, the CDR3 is TGTGCCAGCAGCCAATCTGCGGGGAGCAATCAGCCCCAGCATTTT.

The CDR3 loop is CASSRAGGEDYGYTF. The CDR3, as DNA: TGCGCCAGCAGCCGCGCAGGGGGCGAGGACTATGGCTACACCTTC. This chain connects TRBV5-1 to TRBJ1-2; 8 nucleotides align to TRBD1. The CDR3 covers 15 residues. Germline V gene sequence: CDR1 SGHRS, CDR2 YFSETQ. V lost 4 bases, J lost 3 bases, and 8 bases stayed unmatched.

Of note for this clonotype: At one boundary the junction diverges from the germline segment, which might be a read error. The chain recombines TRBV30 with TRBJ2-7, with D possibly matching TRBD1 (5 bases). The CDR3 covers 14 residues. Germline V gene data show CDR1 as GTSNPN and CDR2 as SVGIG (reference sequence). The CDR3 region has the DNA TGTGCCTGGACCCCGTTAGGGGCTTCCTCCGAGCAGTACTTC. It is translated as CAWTPLGASSEQYF. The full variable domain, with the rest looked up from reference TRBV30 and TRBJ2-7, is SQTIHQWPATLVQPVGSPLSLECTVEGTSNPNLYWYRQAAGRGLQLLFYSVGIGQISSEVPQNLSASRPQDRQFILSSKKLLLSDSGFYLCAWTPLGASSEQYFGPGTRLTVT.

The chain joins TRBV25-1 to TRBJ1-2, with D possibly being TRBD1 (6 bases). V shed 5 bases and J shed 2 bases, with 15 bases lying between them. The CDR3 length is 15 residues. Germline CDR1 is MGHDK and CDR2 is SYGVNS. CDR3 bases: TGTGCCAGCAGTCCTAGGGGGGGGACAAACTATGGCTACACCTTC. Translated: CASSPRGGTNYGYTF.

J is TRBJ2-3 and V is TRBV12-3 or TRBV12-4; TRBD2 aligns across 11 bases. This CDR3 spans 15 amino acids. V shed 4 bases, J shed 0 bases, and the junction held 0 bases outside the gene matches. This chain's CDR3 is CASSSSGGSTDTQYF. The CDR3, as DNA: TGTGCCAGCAGTTCTAGCGGGGGGAGCACAGATACGCAGTATTTT.

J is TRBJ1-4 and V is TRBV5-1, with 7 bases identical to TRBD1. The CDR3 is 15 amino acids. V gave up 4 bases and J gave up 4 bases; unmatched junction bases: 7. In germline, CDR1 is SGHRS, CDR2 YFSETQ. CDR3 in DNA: TGCGCCAGCAGCCCGAGGGGACAGAGTAATGAAAAACTGTTTTTT. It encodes CASSPRGQSNEKLFF. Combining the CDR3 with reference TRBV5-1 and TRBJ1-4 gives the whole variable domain KAGVTQTPRYLIKTRGQQVTLSCSPISGHRSVSWYQQTPGQGLQFLFEYFSETQRNKGNFPGRFSGRQFSNSRSEMNVSTLELGDSALYLCASSPRGQSNEKLFFGSGTQLSVL.

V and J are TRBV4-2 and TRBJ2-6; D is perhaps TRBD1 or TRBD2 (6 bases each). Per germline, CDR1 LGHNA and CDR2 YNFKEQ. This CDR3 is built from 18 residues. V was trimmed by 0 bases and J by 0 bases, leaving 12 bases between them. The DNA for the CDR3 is TGTGCCAGCAGCCAAGAGGAGGGGGAGCCCTCTGGGGCCAACGTCCTGACTTTC. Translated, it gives CASSQEEGEPSGANVLTF.

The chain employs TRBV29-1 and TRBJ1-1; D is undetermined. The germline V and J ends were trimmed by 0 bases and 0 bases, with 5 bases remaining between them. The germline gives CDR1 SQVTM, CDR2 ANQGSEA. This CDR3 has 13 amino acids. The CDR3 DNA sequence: TGCAGCGTTGAAGATCTGATGAACACTGAAGCTTTCTTT. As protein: CSVEDLMNTEAFF.

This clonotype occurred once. The DNA for the CDR3 is TGCAGTGCTCTAGGACAGGGCAACACTGAAGCTTTCTTT. Translated, it gives CSALGQGNTEAFF. V is TRBV20-1 and J is TRBJ1-1; TRBD1 matches 8 bases. V shed 5 bases, J shed 2 bases, and the junction held 4 bases outside the gene matches. Looked up from germline, CDR1 is DFQATT and CDR2 is SNEGSKA (reference sequence). This CDR3 spans 13 amino acids.